These 3 T cell receptor beta chains share one sample of origin, sequenced in a study of neurological immune-mediated disorders. TCRdb recomputed calls from the 5' RACE reads with MiXCR, one row per CDR3 protein. Counted here are 30,000 or so distinct CDR3 sequences, 4.6% occurring once; the ten biggest clones make up 20% to 25%. Sequences were obtained from PBMCs. The receptor set was obtained from a man younger than 35 in good health.

This clonotype was found many times. The rearrangement joins TRBV5-1 to TRBJ2-7; a possible D gene is TRBD1 (6 bases). The CDR3 is 14 residues long. Germline values: CDR1 SGHRS, CDR2 YFSETQ. Trimming took 4 bases from V and 6 from J, leaving 17 bases between them. The CDR3 sequence is CASSAGQTLSEQYF. CDR3 sequence (DNA): TGCGCCAGCAGCGCAGGACAGACCCTTTCCGAGCAGTACTTC.

This clonotype was counted ten times or more. This chain links TRBV29-1 with TRBJ1-2; D perhaps matches TRBD1 (5 bases). The V end was cut by 4 bases, the J end by 2 bases, with 8 bases between. CDR3 length: 12 residues. Per the germline V gene, CDR1 is SQVTM and CDR2 is ANQGSEA. The CDR3 loop is CSVVDNNYGYTF. The CDR3 DNA is TGCAGCGTTGTGGACAACAACTATGGCTACACCTTC.

This clonotype has a count of ten or more. The J gene is TRBJ2-4, the V gene TRBV5-1, with no clear D. The germline V and J ends were trimmed by 3 bases and 0 bases, with 16 bases remaining between them. In germline, CDR1 is SGHRS, CDR2 YFSETQ. This CDR3 is built from 17 residues. The CDR3 coding sequence is TGCGCCAGCAGCTCGAATTTAGGGCAACTAGCCAAAAACATTCAGTACTTC. As protein: CASSSNLGQLAKNIQYF.